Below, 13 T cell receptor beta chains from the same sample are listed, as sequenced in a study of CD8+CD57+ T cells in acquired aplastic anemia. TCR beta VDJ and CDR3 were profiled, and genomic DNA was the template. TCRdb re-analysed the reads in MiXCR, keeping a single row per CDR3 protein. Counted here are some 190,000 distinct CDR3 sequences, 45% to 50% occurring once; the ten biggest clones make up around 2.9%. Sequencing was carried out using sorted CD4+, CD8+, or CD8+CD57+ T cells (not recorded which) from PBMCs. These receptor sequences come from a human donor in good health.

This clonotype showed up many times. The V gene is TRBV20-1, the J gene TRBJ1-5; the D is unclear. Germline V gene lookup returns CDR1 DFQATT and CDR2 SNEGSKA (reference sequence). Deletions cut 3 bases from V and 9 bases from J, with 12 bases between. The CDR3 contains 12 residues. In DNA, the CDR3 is TGCAGTGCTAGTCCTCCCTCGGGGCCCCAGCATTTT. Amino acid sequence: CSASPPSGPQHF.

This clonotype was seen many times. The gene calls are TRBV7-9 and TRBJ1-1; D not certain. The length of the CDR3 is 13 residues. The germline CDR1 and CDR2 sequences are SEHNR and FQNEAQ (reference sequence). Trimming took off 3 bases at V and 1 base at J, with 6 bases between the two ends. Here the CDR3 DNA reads TGTGCCAGCAGCTTGGGCAGGAACACTGAAGCTTTCTTT. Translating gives CASSLGRNTEAFF. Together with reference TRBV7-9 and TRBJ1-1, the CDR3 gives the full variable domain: DTGVSQNPRHKITKRGQNVTFRCDPISEHNRLYWYRQTLGQGPEFLTYFQNEAQLEKSRLLSDRFSAERPKGSFSTLEIQRTEQGDSAMYLCASSLGRNTEAFFGQGTRLTVV.

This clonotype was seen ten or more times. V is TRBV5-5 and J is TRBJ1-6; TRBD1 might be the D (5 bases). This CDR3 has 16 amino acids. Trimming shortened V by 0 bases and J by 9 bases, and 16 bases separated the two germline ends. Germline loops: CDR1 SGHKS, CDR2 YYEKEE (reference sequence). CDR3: CASSLARGAAGSPLHF. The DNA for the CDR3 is TGTGCCAGCAGCTTGGCTCGCGGGGCGGCGGGTTCACCCCTCCACTTT.

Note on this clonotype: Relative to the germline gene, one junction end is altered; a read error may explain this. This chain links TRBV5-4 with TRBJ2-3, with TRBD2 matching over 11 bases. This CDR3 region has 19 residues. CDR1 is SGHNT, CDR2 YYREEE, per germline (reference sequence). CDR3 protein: CASSLVIAGGPRFTDTRYF. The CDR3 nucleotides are TGTGCCAGCAGCTTGGTAATAGCGGGAGGGCCTCGGTTCACAGATACGCGGTATTTT.

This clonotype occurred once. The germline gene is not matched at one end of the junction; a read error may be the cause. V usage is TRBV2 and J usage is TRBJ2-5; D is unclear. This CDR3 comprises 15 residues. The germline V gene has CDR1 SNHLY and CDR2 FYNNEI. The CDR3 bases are TGTGCCTGCAGTGAACAGTGGATATCCCAAGAGACCCAGTACTTC. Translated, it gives CACSEQWISQETQYF.

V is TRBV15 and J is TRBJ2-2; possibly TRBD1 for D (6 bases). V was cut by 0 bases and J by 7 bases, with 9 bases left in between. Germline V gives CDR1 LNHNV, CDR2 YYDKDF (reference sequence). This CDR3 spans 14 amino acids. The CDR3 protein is CATSRDPGDGELFF. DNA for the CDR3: TGTGCCACCAGCAGAGATCCAGGGGACGGGGAGCTGTTTTTT.

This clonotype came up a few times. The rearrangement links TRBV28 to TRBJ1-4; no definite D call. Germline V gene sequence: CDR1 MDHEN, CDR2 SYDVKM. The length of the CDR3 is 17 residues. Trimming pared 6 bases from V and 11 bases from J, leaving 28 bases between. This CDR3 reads CASSLFMVGMKAWKLFF. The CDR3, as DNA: TGTGCCAGCAGCCTGTTTATGGTGGGCATGAAAGCATGGAAACTGTTTTTT.

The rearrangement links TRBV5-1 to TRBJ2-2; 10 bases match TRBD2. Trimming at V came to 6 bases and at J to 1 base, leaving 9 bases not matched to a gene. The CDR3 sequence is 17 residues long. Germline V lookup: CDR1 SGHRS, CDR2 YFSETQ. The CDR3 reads CASTKNLAGVNTGELFF. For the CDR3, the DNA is TGCGCCAGCACCAAGAACCTAGCGGGGGTGAACACCGGGGAGCTGTTTTTT.

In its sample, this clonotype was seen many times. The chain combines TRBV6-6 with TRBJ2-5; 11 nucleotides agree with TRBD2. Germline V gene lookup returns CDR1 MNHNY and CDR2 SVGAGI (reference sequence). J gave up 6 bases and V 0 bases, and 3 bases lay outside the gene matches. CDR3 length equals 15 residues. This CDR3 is CASSYSTSGIQTQYF. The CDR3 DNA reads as TGTGCCAGCAGTTACTCGACTAGCGGGATTCAGACCCAGTACTTC.

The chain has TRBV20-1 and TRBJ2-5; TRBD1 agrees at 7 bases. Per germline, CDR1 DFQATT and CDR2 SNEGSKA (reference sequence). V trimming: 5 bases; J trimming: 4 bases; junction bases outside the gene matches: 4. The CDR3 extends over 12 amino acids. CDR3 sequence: CSAFSGGETQYF. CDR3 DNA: TGCAGTGCTTTTTCAGGGGGAGAGACCCAGTACTTC.

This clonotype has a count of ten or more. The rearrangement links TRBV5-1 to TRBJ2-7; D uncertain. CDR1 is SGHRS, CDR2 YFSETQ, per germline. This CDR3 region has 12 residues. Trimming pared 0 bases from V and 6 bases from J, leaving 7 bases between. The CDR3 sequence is CASSLGSVEQYF. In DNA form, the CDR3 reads TGCGCCAGCAGCTTGGGGTCGGTCGAGCAGTACTTC.

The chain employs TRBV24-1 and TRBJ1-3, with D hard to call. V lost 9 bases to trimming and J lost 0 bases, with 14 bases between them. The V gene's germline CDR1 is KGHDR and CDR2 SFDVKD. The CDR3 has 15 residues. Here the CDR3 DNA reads TGTGCCACCTCCAAAGGGCACCACTCTGGAAACACCATATATTTT. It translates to CATSKGHHSGNTIYF.

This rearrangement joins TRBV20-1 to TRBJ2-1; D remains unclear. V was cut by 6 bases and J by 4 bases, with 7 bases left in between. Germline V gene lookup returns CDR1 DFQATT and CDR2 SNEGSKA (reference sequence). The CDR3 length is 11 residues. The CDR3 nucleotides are TGCAGTGCCAGTGGTTACAATGAGCAGTTCTTC. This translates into CSASGYNEQFF.